This TCR beta chain was captured by sequencing in a study of CD8 T cells in Susac syndrome. Overall study results and limits: In its TCR sequencing and HLA analysis, the study acknowledged that the number of individuals was relatively small.

Trimming pared 5 bases from V and 1 base from J, leaving 11 bases between. The V gene's germline CDR1 is SQVTM and CDR2 ANQGSEA. CDR3 size: 13 residues. Random-hexamer reverse transcription was applied to roughly 0.5 to 1 ug RNA. TCRdb reprocessed the immunoSEQ multiplex PCR reads via MiXCR and lists one record per CDR3 protein. The data show around 160,000 distinct CDR3 sequences, approximately 93% seen once. Comment on this clonotype: No antigen is known for it.

This chain connects TRBV29-1 to TRBJ2-5, with D perhaps matching TRBD2 (6 bases). The specimen was CD4+ T cells from PBMCs. The TCR originated in a human donor with multiple sclerosis. CDR3 bases: TGCAGCGTTCCGGGGGATCCCCAAGAGACCCAGTACTTC. Its protein is CSVPGDPQETQYF.